Below, 9 T cell receptor beta chains from the same sample are listed, as sequenced in a study of CD8 T cells in Susac syndrome. A quantity of about 0.5 to 1 ug RNA underwent reverse transcription using random hexamers. TCRdb recomputed calls from the immunoSEQ multiplex PCR reads with MiXCR, one row per CDR3 protein. This sample has some 97,000 distinct CDR3 sequences, with approximately 95% found just once. The sequenced sample consisted of CD8+ T cells from PBMCs. Source of these receptors: a human donor with Susac syndrome.

This chain uses TRBV27 with TRBJ2-7, with 7 bases identical to TRBD1. V was clipped by 10 bases and J by 4 bases; unmatched bases: 13. Germline values: CDR1 MNHEY, CDR2 SMNVEV (reference sequence). The CDR3 totals 14 residues. The CDR3 region is CATQERQGRYEQYF. In nucleotides, the CDR3 is TGTGCCACACAGGAGCGACAGGGTCGGTACGAGCAGTACTTC.

V and J are TRBV24-1 and TRBJ2-1; 12 nucleotides match TRBD2. The germline gives CDR1 KGHDR, CDR2 SFDVKD. The CDR3 extends over 14 amino acids. With V trimmed by 5 bases and J by 8 bases, 3 bases remained unmatched. DNA of the CDR3: TGTGCCACCAGTGGACTAGCGGGAGTCCATGAGCAGTTCTTC. Amino acid sequence: CATSGLAGVHEQFF.

This chain uses TRBV14 with TRBJ2-1; 13 nucleotides agree with TRBD2. Germline lookup yields CDR1 SGHDN and CDR2 FVKESK. The CDR3 is 13 residues long. With 10 bases clipped from V and 9 bases from J, the junction kept 6 bases outside the gene matches. The CDR3: CATGLAGNVEQFF. The CDR3 nucleotides read TGTGCCACGGGACTAGCGGGAAATGTTGAGCAGTTCTTC.

The CDR3 nucleotides read TGTGCCAGCTCACCCCTCGTGGGGACCCAGTACTTC. Encoded protein: CASSPLVGTQYF. This chain links TRBV18 with TRBJ2-5; D gene ambiguous. Germline loops: CDR1 KGHSH, CDR2 LQKENI. V dropped 3 bases and J dropped 7 bases, with 9 bases sitting between them. The CDR3 consists of 12 residues.

CDR3 sequence (DNA): TGTGCCAGCAGCTTGGGAGGGGTGATCGAGCAGTACTTC. This sequence encodes CASSLGGVIEQYF. The chain recombines TRBV5-4 with TRBJ2-7; D is perhaps TRBD1 or TRBD2 (5 bases each). The CDR3 sequence is 13 residues long. Germline V gene lookup returns CDR1 SGHNT and CDR2 YYREEE (reference sequence). Trimming shortened V by 0 bases and J by 6 bases, and 10 bases separated the two germline ends.

The V gene is TRBV6-5, the J gene TRBJ2-5, with no clear D. Per the germline V gene, CDR1 is MNHEY and CDR2 is SVGAGI. V lost 3 bases, J lost 5 bases, and 10 bases lay in between. CDR3 length equals 13 residues. The CDR3 sequence: CASSYKGWETQYF. The CDR3 DNA reads TGTGCCAGCAGTTATAAGGGTTGGGAGACCCAGTACTTC.

This chain uses TRBV6-5 with TRBJ2-5; D not certain. CDR1 is MNHEY, CDR2 SVGAGI, per germline. Trimming cost V 2 bases and J 7 bases, with 11 bases left between them. The CDR3 consists of 13 residues. The CDR3 loop is CASSYGQEGTQYF. CDR3 sequence (DNA): TGTGCCAGCAGTTACGGCCAGGAAGGGACCCAGTACTTC.

The chain recombines TRBV6-4 with TRBJ2-3, with TRBD2 matching 10 bases. The CDR3 spans 15 residues. Germline loops: CDR1 MRHNA, CDR2 SNTAGT. The junction had 4 bases not matched to a gene; V was cut back by 3 bases and J by 4 bases. CDR3 sequence (DNA): TGTGCCAGCAGTGAATTAGCGGGAGGATCAGATACGCAGTATTTT. Amino acids: CASSELAGGSDTQYF.

For the CDR3, the DNA is TGCGCCAGCAGCCCCCTAGGGTCGGGACCCGGGGGGCCAAACGTGGGTCAGCCCCAGCATTTT. Its translation: CASSPLGSGPGGPNVGQPQHF. The chain recombines TRBV4-1 with TRBJ1-5, with D tentatively TRBD1 (6 bases). The CDR3 extends over 21 amino acids. Trimming left V 4 bases short and J 6 bases short, with 34 bases between. Germline V gives CDR1 MGHRA, CDR2 YSYEKL.